These 29 T cell receptor beta chains were sequenced from one sample in a study of breast tumors, draining lymph nodes, adjacent tissues. Axillary draining lymph nodes of breast cancer patients supplied the node samples. Using its own MiXCR run on the multiplex PCR reads, TCRdb lists one record per CDR3 protein. This sample has about 110,000 distinct CDR3 sequences, with about 30% found just once. Material for sequencing was axillary lymph node tissue. Receptors were obtained from a female donor with breast cancer. Some clones in this sample may be carry-over from other donors' samples.

This clonotype is categorized as medium-sized. The V call is TRBV20-1, the J call TRBJ2-7; D possibly corresponds to TRBD2 (6 bases). This CDR3 spans 13 amino acids. V was trimmed by 5 bases and J by 1 base, leaving 12 bases between them. Per germline, CDR1 DFQATT and CDR2 SNEGSKA (reference sequence). The CDR3 reads CSARRGSSYEQYF. The DNA of the CDR3 is TGCAGTGCTCGACGGGGGAGTTCCTACGAGCAGTACTTC.

This clonotype was counted once. The chain employs TRBV12-3 or TRBV12-4 and TRBJ2-7, with TRBD1 identical over 7 bases. The V segment lost 10 bases and the J segment 5 bases; nucleotides outside the gene matches: 11. The CDR3 is made up of 13 amino acids. CDR3 coding DNA: TGTGCCACGAAAGGACAGGTCCGGAACGAGCAGTACTTC. Translating gives CATKGQVRNEQYF.

A remark on this clonotype: This could be a read error, since a much larger clone is one nucleotide away. The J gene is TRBJ2-3, the V gene TRBV11-2; D gene uncertain. V was cut by 3 bases and J by 4 bases, with 17 bases left in between. In germline, CDR1 is SGHAT, CDR2 FQNNGV. The CDR3 runs to 16 residues. The chain's CDR3 is CASSFFGGTPPDTQYF. Written as DNA, the CDR3 is TGTGCCAGCAGCTTCTTCGGCGGAACCCCACCAGATACGCAGTATTTT. The variable domain in full, completed from reference TRBV11-2 and TRBJ2-3, reads EAGVAQSPRYKIIEKRQSVAFWCNPISGHATLYWYQQILGQGPKLLIQFQNNGVVDDSQLPKDRFSAERLKGVDSTLKIQPAKLEDSAVYLCASSFFGGTPPDTQYFGPGTRLTVL.

This clonotype was recorded many times. J is TRBJ2-3 and V is TRBV11-2; D call uncertain. CDR3 size: 15 residues. The germline V and J ends were trimmed by 3 bases and 2 bases, with 12 bases remaining between them. Germline values: CDR1 SGHAT, CDR2 FQNNGV. In nucleotides, the CDR3 is TGTGCCAGCAGCTTCGGGTCGGAATACACAGATACGCAGTATTTT. Its protein product is CASSFGSEYTDTQYF.

As regards this clonotype: Given a much more abundant clone one base away, this may be a read error. The V gene is TRBV3-1, the J gene TRBJ2-1, with D perhaps matching TRBD2 (6 bases). Germline values: CDR1 LGHDT, CDR2 YNNKEL (reference sequence). V shed 1 base and J shed 7 bases, with 14 bases lying between them. CDR3 length: 15 residues. CDR3 sequence: CASSQVSAEGNEQFF. The CDR3 DNA reads as TGTGCCAGCAGCCAAGTCTCTGCGGAGGGGAATGAGCAGTTCTTC.

For the CDR3, the DNA is TGTGCCAGCAGACCGACAGCAGCTGGAAACACCATATATTTT. Translation: CASRPTAAGNTIYF. This chain links TRBV12-3 or TRBV12-4 with TRBJ1-3; tentatively, D is TRBD1 (5 bases). V dropped 6 bases and J dropped 2 bases, with 11 bases sitting between them. The CDR3 is 14 residues long.

Only a few counts were recorded for this clonotype. The chain employs TRBV2 and TRBJ1-4, with 9 nucleotides matching TRBD1. The CDR3 has 15 amino acids. Losses at the gene ends were 6 bases for V and 10 bases for J; bases not matched to a gene: 12. Germline CDR1 is SNHLY and CDR2 is FYNNEI. CDR3 residues: CASSRTQGATPKLFF. The CDR3 DNA is TGTGCCAGCAGCCGCACACAGGGGGCTACCCCAAAACTGTTTTTT.

In its sample, this clonotype was seen once. The chain links TRBV9 to TRBJ1-2; the match to TRBD1 covers 8 bases. The V segment lost 2 bases and the J segment 4 bases; nucleotides outside the gene matches: 7. Per the germline V gene, CDR1 is SGDLS and CDR2 is YYNGEE. CDR3 length: 15 amino acids. CDR3 region: CASSVQPDRAYGYTF. The DNA for the CDR3 is TGTGCCAGCAGCGTCCAGCCGGACAGGGCCTATGGCTACACCTTC.

This clonotype was observed a few times. Possible read error: a much larger clone is one base away. The J gene is TRBJ2-2, the V gene TRBV11-2, with TRBD1 identical over 8 bases. The CDR3 is 15 amino acids. Germline CDR1 SGHAT, CDR2 FQNNGV. V lost 5 bases to trimming and J lost 4 bases; unmatched junction nucleotides: 6. CDR3 region: CASSPTGETTGELFF. The CDR3 DNA reads as TGTGCCAGCAGCCCGACAGGGGAGACCACCGGGGAGCTGTTTTTT.

There are a few counts of this clonotype. V gene TRBV18 combines with J gene TRBJ2-3, with D hard to call. Trimming took off 2 bases at V and 6 bases at J, with 3 bases between the two ends. The CDR3 totals 11 residues. Germline CDR1 and CDR2: KGHSH and LQKENI. CDR3 loop: CASSPGDTQYF. The CDR3 DNA reads TGTGCCAGCTCACCAGGCGATACGCAGTATTTT.

This clonotype was seen only a few times. Just one base apart from a much larger clone, this may be a read error. The V and J genes are TRBV11-3 and TRBJ2-1; 11 positions match TRBD2. Germline values: CDR1 SGHNT, CDR2 YENEEA. The CDR3 spans 12 residues. CDR3 sequence reads: CARGLADNAQFF. CDR3 DNA: TGTGCCAGGGGACTAGCGGACAATGCGCAGTTCTTC.

The chain couples TRBV7-2 to TRBJ1-4, with D uncertain. Germline CDR1 SGHTA, CDR2 FQGNSA. The CDR3 has 14 residues. The V and J ends lost 4 bases and 6 bases respectively, with 12 bases between them. The CDR3 sequence is CASSYREWDEKLFF. CDR3 sequence (DNA): TGTGCCAGCAGCTATCGGGAGTGGGATGAAAAACTGTTTTTT.

This clonotype was counted ten times or more. The chain has TRBV7-3 and TRBJ2-3; 8 bases fit TRBD2. Germline assignment: CDR1 SGHTA and CDR2 FQGTGA. V lost 5 bases, J lost 4 bases, and 5 bases stayed unmatched. CDR3 length: 14 residues. The CDR3: CASSPGLAPDTQYF. CDR3 coding DNA: TGTGCCAGCAGCCCCGGACTAGCCCCAGATACGCAGTATTTT.

This clonotype was seen at least ten times. At one of its ends the junction is not consistent with the germline gene, which may arise from a read error. The rearrangement joins TRBV15 to TRBJ1-6; the match to TRBD1 covers 7 bases. CDR1 and CDR2 from the germline V gene are LNHNV and YYDKDF (reference sequence). This CDR3 region has 15 residues. The DNA for the CDR3 is TGTGCCACCAGCAGTACCCAGGGGGATAACTCACCCCTCCACTTT. Protein: CATSSTQGDNSPLHF.

In the case of this clonotype: Since a much larger clone is just one base distant, this may be a read error. The V and J genes are TRBV6-5 and TRBJ2-6, with D perhaps matching TRBD1 (5 bases). This CDR3 spans 16 amino acids. V was shortened by 5 bases and J by 3 bases, with 14 bases between the two germline ends. Germline V lookup: CDR1 MNHEY, CDR2 SVGAGI. CDR3 DNA: TGTGCCAGCAGTCACTTGAGACAGTATGGGGCCAACGTCCTGACTTTC. Translating it yields CASSHLRQYGANVLTF.

This clonotype was counted only a few times. This could be a read error, since a much larger clone is one nucleotide away. The J gene is TRBJ2-1, the V gene TRBV11-2; D might be TRBD2 (6 bases). The germline gives CDR1 SGHAT, CDR2 FQNNGV. CDR3 size: 14 residues. The germline V and J ends were trimmed by 5 bases and 8 bases, with 16 bases remaining between them. This CDR3 is CASSPRGGTYEQFF. The CDR3 nucleotides are TGTGCCAGCAGCCCTCGTGGAGGGACGTATGAGCAGTTCTTC.

With respect to this clonotype: This CDR3 is missing its conserved last phenylalanine or tryptophan, likely due to a read error. V gene TRBV7-9 combines with J gene TRBJ1-2, with D possibly matching TRBD1 (6 bases). Germline CDR1 is SEHNR and CDR2 is FQNEAQ (reference sequence). CDR3 size: 12 residues. The CDR3 bases are TGTGCCAGCGGACGACAGGACTATGACTACACCTCC. Translation gives CASGRQDYDYTS.

V is TRBV5-4 and J is TRBJ2-7, with 8 bases matching TRBD1. With V trimmed by 3 bases and J by 3 bases, 8 bases remained unmatched. The CDR3 sequence is 15 residues long. Germline values: CDR1 SGHNT, CDR2 YYREEE (reference sequence). This CDR3 reads CASSSGQAVYYEQYF. The DNA for the CDR3 is TGTGCCAGCAGCTCGGGACAGGCGGTGTACTACGAGCAGTACTTC.

The chain carries TRBV20-1 and TRBJ2-3, with 7 bases identical to TRBD2. The CDR3 is made up of 15 amino acids. V shed 2 bases, J shed 5 bases, and the junction held 10 bases outside the gene matches. Germline V gene data show CDR1 as DFQATT and CDR2 as SNEGSKA (reference sequence). The CDR3, as DNA: TGCAGTGCTAGATTGACCAGACTAGCACTAGATACGCAGTATTTT. As protein: CSARLTRLALDTQYF.

Many counts were recorded for this clonotype. The chain has TRBV12-3 or TRBV12-4 and TRBJ2-5, with D unresolved. The length of the CDR3 is 14 residues. V shed 6 bases and J shed 10 bases, with 21 bases lying between them. The CDR3 nucleotides read TGTGCCAGCAGCGCCTCTACTTCCTCCGGTGGCCAGTACTTC. This sequence encodes CASSASTSSGGQYF.

This clonotype was found once. V is TRBV29-1 and J is TRBJ2-6; D possibly corresponds to TRBD1 (5 bases). The V and J ends lost 4 bases and 4 bases respectively, with 5 bases between them. Germline V gene data show CDR1 as SQVTM and CDR2 as ANQGSEA. The CDR3 has 12 amino acids. The CDR3 is CSVGTGANVLTF. The CDR3 bases are TGCAGCGTTGGGACAGGGGCCAACGTCCTGACTTTC.

This clonotype appeared a few times. A much bigger clone sits one base away, suggesting this may be a read error. The genes are TRBV6-1 and TRBJ2-7; weak D call: TRBD1 (6 bases). The V end was cut by 11 bases, the J end by 3 bases, with 14 bases between. This CDR3 region has 12 residues. Germline V gives CDR1 MNHNS, CDR2 SASEGT. The CDR3, as DNA: TGTGCCGGCCGGGACAAACTCTACGAGCAGTACTTC. Translation gives CAGRDKLYEQYF.

The chain joins TRBV4-3 to TRBJ1-6; perhaps TRBD1 as D (6 bases). CDR1 is LGHNA, CDR2 YSLEER, per germline. Trimming removed 1 base at V and 8 bases at J, with 18 bases between. This CDR3 has 17 amino acids. CDR3: CASSQALRDMEDSPLHF. The CDR3 bases are TGCGCCAGCAGCCAAGCCCTACGGGACATGGAGGATTCACCCCTCCACTTT.

This clonotype was detected many times. The chain recombines TRBV30 with TRBJ1-3, with D maybe TRBD1 (6 bases). The CDR3 has 13 residues. From germline, CDR1 is GTSNPN and CDR2 SVGIG (reference sequence). The germline V and J ends were trimmed by 4 bases and 0 bases, with 7 bases remaining between them. The CDR3 DNA sequence: TGTGCCTGGAACAGGGTCTCTGGAAACACCATATATTTT. It encodes CAWNRVSGNTIYF.

This clonotype was observed many times. The chain carries TRBV29-1 and TRBJ2-1; 10 bases fit TRBD2. The CDR3 has 17 residues. The J segment lost 0 bases and the V segment lost 2 bases, leaving 7 bases of the junction unmatched. Germline V gene sequence: CDR1 SQVTM, CDR2 ANQGSEA. CDR3 loop: CSVEKAGGDSSYNEQFF. CDR3 nucleotide sequence: TGCAGCGTTGAAAAAGCGGGAGGGGATAGCTCCTACAATGAGCAGTTCTTC.

The chain couples TRBV5-5 to TRBJ2-5; D is possibly TRBD1 (6 bases). V shed 2 bases and J shed 7 bases, with 15 bases lying between them. From germline, CDR1 is SGHKS and CDR2 YYEKEE (reference sequence). The CDR3 has 14 residues. This CDR3 is CASSLLAGVWTQYF. CDR3 nucleotides: TGTGCCAGCAGCTTACTGGCAGGGGTGTGGACCCAGTACTTC.

A few counts support this clonotype. The J gene is TRBJ2-7, the V gene TRBV18, with TRBD2 identical over 8 bases. J lost 2 bases, V lost 3 bases, and 18 bases had no gene match. CDR1 is KGHSH and CDR2 is LQKENI in the germline V gene. CDR3 length: 19 amino acids. CDR3 protein: CASSPRAGLEGILPYEQYF. The CDR3 coding sequence is TGTGCCAGCTCACCGCGGGCGGGACTAGAGGGGATTCTTCCCTACGAGCAGTACTTC.

This clonotype was observed many times. One junction end does not reproduce the germline sequence, and a read error may be involved. V is TRBV29-1 and J is TRBJ1-2; 7 nucleotides align to TRBD1. Germline CDR1 reads SQVTM; CDR2 reads ANQGSEA. The CDR3 is made up of 19 amino acids. The CDR3 bases are TGCAGCGTTGAAGATCAACGGCGGAGGGGGCGCGTCGCACGCTATAGCTACACCTTC. The encoded protein is CSVEDQRRRGRVARYSYTF.

This clonotype showed up many times. The chain is built from TRBV6-1 and TRBJ2-1; 9 bases map to TRBD1. The ends lost 5 bases at V and 3 bases at J; junction bases unmatched: 5. CDR1 is MNHNS and CDR2 is SASEGT in the germline V gene. The CDR3 is 15 residues long. CDR3 bases: TGTGCCAGCAGTCTACAGGGGGCAGACTACAATGAGCAGTTCTTC. This codes for CASSLQGADYNEQFF.